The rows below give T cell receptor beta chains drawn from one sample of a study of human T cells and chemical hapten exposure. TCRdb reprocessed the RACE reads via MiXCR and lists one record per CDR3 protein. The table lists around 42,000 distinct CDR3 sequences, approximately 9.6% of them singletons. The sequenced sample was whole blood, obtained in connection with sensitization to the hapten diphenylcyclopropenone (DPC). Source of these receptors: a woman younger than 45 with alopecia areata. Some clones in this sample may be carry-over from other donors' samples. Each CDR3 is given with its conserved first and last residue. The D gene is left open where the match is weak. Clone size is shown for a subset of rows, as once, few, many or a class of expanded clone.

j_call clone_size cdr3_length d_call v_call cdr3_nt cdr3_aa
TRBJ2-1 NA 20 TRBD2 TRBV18 TGTGCCAGCTCACCGCACCATCTAGGAACCGGGACTAGCGGGGATAACGGAAAGTTCTTC CASSPHHLGTGTSGDNGKFF
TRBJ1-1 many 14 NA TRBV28 TGTGCCAGCAGTCCCCTGACCTCGGGCACTGAAGCTTTCTTT CASSPLTSGTEAFF
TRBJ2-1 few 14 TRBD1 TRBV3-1 TGTGCCAGCAGCGACAGGGGGCCCCCCAATGAGCAGTTCTTC CASSDRGPPNEQFF
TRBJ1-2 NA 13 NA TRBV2 TGTGCCTCACGGGGAGGGATGTCCGCTGGCTACACCTTC CASRGGMSAGYTF
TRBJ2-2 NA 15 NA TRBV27 TGTGCCAGCAGTATAGGCCAGGGCAGCACCGGGGAGCTGTTTTTT CASSIGQGSTGELFF
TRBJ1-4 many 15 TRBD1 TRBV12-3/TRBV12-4 TGTGCCAGCAGTTTCAGACAGGGAGTAAGAGAAAAACTGTTTTTT CASSFRQGVREKLFF
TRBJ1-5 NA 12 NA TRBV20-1 TGCAGTGCTAGGGCAGGCAATCAGCCCCAGCATTTT CSARAGNQPQHF
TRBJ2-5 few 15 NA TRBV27 TGTGCCAGCAGCCTCAGAGGGGGTAACCAAGAGACCCAGTACTTC CASSLRGGNQETQYF
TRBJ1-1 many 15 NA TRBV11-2 TGTGCCAGCAGCACCTTGGACAGATTGAACACTGAAGCTTTCTTT CASSTLDRLNTEAFF
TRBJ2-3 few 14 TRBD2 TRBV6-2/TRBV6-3 TGTGCCAGCAGTAAACTAGCGGGGCTTAATACGCAGTATTTT CASSKLAGLNTQYF
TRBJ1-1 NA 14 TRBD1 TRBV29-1 TGCAGCGTTCGCCCAGGGACAGGTCACACTGAAGCTTTCTTT CSVRPGTGHTEAFF
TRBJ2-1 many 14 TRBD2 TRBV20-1 TGCAGTGCTTCTGGCTGGGGGGGATACAATGAGCAGTTCTTC CSASGWGGYNEQFF
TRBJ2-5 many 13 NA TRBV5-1 TGCGCCAGCAGCTTGGCAGGGCGATCGGCCCAGTACTTC CASSLAGRSAQYF
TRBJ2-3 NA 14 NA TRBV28 TGTGCCGTCAACTCGGGCAGTCTCACAGATACGCAGTATTTT CAVNSGSLTDTQYF
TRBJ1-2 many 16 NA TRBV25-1 TGTGCCAGCTCGACCCCCTTCGAGAGGCATCCCTATGGCTACACCTTC CASSTPFERHPYGYTF
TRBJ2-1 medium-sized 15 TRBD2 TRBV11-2 TGTGCCAGCAGCTCCTTAGCGGGGGGATCGAATGAGCAGTTCTTC CASSSLAGGSNEQFF
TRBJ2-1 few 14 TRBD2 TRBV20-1 TGCAGTGCTAGAGATGAGTTTAGCGGGGGGGAGCAGTTCTTC CSARDEFSGGEQFF
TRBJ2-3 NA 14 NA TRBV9 TGTGCCAGCAGCGCCAGGGGCGGGGCCGATACGCAGTATTTT CASSARGGADTQYF
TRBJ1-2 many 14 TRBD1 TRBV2 TGTGCCAGCAGTGAAACCAGGGGGAACTATGGCTACACCTTC CASSETRGNYGYTF
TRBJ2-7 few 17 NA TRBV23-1 TGCGCCAGCAGTAAGAAACCGACAGTCGAGTTTTCCTACGAGCAGTACTTC CASSKKPTVEFSYEQYF
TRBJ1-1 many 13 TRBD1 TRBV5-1 TGCGCCAGCAGCGCGACAGGGGGCACTGAAGCTTTCTTT CASSATGGTEAFF
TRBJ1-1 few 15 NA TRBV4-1 TGCGCCAGCAGCCAACCCAGGAGGGGTAACACTGAAGCTTTCTTT CASSQPRRGNTEAFF
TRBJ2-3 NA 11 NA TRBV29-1 TGCAGCGTTAGAGCAGAAGATACGCAGTATTTT CSVRAEDTQYF
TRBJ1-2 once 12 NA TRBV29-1 TGCAGCGTTGCGGACAAGGTGAATGGCTACACCTTC CSVADKVNGYTF